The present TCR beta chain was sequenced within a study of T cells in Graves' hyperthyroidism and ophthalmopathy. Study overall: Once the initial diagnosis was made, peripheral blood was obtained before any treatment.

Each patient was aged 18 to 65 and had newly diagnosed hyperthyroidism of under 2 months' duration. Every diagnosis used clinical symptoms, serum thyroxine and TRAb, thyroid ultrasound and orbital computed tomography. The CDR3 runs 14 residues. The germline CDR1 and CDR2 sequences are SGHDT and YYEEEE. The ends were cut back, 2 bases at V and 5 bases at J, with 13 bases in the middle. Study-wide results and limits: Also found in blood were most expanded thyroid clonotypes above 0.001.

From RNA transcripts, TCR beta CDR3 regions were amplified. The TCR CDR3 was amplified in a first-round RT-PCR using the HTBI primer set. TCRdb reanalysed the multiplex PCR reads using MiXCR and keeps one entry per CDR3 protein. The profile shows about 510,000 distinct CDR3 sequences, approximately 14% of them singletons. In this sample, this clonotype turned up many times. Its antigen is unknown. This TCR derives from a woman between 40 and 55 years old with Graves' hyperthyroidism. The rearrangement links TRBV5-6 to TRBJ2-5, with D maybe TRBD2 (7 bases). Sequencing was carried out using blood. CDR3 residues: CASSFRGAGETQYF. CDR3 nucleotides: TGTGCCAGCAGCTTTCGGGGGGCCGGGGAGACCCAGTACTTC. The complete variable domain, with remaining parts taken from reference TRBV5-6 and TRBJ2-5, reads DAGVTQSPTHLIKTRGQQVTLRCSPKSGHDTVSWYQQALGQGPQFIFQYYEEEERQRGNFPDRFSGHQFPNYSSELNVNALLLGDSALYLCASSFRGAGETQYFGPGTRLLVL.